The clone carrying this T cell receptor beta chain came up once. The antigen remains unidentified. These data originate in a study of cytomegalovirus exposure and HLA in healthy donors. General observations from the study: A few chains linked to CMV were shown in vitro to be specific for CMV antigens. A later analysis found that most CMV-associated TCR beta chains appeared HLA-restricted.

PCR involved 60 Vbeta and 13 Jbeta primers. Here immunoSEQ multiplex PCR was the method, and the copy in TCRdb shows in-frame clones only, minus some. Of tens of thousands of clones listed, roughly 44% are singletons. The receptor was derived from a woman aged 50 to 60 in good health and CMV-seronegative. Material: PBMCs.

CDR3 nucleotides: TGTGCCAGCAGTGACTTAGGCGGCAATGAGCAGTTCTTC. It codes for CASSDLGGNEQFF. The rearrangement links TRBV6-4 to TRBJ2-1; D gene unclear. The germline gives CDR1 MRHNA, CDR2 SNTAGT. The CDR3 length is 13 residues. Between the trimmed V and J ends, which lost 1 base and 6 bases, there was a span of 7 bases.